The next 5 T cell receptor beta chains were all read from a single sample in a study of cytomegalovirus exposure and HLA in healthy donors. PCR was performed using 60 Vbeta and 13 Jbeta primers. Method: immunoSEQ multiplex PCR; TCRdb's copy keeps in-frame clones and lacks some. The sample holds 150,000 to 200,000 clones. The sequenced sample consisted of PBMCs. The receptor source for this set is a woman aged 18-29 years in good health and CMV-seropositive.

This chain joins TRBV30 and TRBJ1-4; D remains unclear. The CDR3 length is 16 residues. Between the trimmed V and J ends, which lost 5 bases and 2 bases, there was a span of 18 bases. The germline V gene encodes CDR1 GTSNPN and CDR2 SVGIG (reference sequence). The CDR3 coding sequence is TGTGCCTGGCAAGGAGGCCCCGTTCCGACTAATGAAAAACTGTTTTTT. It is translated as CAWQGGPVPTNEKLFF.

The chain couples TRBV6-5 to TRBJ1-2; D may be TRBD1 (5 bases). CDR3 length equals 15 residues. V lost 2 bases, J lost 1 base, and 11 bases lay in between. Germline CDR1 and CDR2: MNHEY and SVGAGI. CDR3 amino acids: CASSYGAPYNYGYTF. The DNA of the CDR3 is TGTGCCAGCAGTTACGGGGCCCCTTATAACTATGGCTACACCTTC.

V and J are TRBV9 and TRBJ2-3, with a weak D call TRBD1 (5 bases). The CDR3 has 14 amino acids. Germline CDR1 reads SGDLS; CDR2 reads YYNGEE. V was pared by 0 bases and J by 2 bases, with 7 bases between. CDR3 sequence: CASSVGTLTDTQYF. The CDR3, as DNA: TGTGCCAGCAGCGTAGGGACACTCACAGATACGCAGTATTTT. Looking up the rest from reference TRBV9 and TRBJ2-3 gives the full variable domain: DSGVTQTPKHLITATGQRVTLRCSPRSGDLSVYWYQQSLDQGLQFLIQYYNGEERAKGNILERFSAQQFPDLHSELNLSSLELGDSALYFCASSVGTLTDTQYFGPGTRLTVL.

CDR3 DNA sequence: TGCAGCGTTCCGGACAAAGGGGAGACCCAGTACTTC. It translates to CSVPDKGETQYF. The chain carries TRBV29-1 and TRBJ2-5, with a weak D call TRBD1 (5 bases). The CDR3 runs to 12 residues. Per the germline V gene, CDR1 is SQVTM and CDR2 is ANQGSEA. Trimming removed 5 bases from V and 5 bases from J, with 12 bases in between.

V gene TRBV5-1 combines with J gene TRBJ1-3; no clear D. The germline V gene encodes CDR1 SGHRS and CDR2 YFSETQ. V lost 0 bases to trimming and J lost 0 bases, with 10 bases between them. This CDR3 has 16 amino acids. This CDR3 is CASSLEPGVSGNTIYF. CDR3 sequence (DNA): TGCGCCAGCAGCTTGGAACCCGGAGTCTCTGGAAACACCATATATTTT. Full variable domain (rest looked up from reference TRBV5-1 and TRBJ1-3): KAGVTQTPRYLIKTRGQQVTLSCSPISGHRSVSWYQQTPGQGLQFLFEYFSETQRNKGNFPGRFSGRQFSNSRSEMNVSTLELGDSALYLCASSLEPGVSGNTIYFGEGSWLTVV.